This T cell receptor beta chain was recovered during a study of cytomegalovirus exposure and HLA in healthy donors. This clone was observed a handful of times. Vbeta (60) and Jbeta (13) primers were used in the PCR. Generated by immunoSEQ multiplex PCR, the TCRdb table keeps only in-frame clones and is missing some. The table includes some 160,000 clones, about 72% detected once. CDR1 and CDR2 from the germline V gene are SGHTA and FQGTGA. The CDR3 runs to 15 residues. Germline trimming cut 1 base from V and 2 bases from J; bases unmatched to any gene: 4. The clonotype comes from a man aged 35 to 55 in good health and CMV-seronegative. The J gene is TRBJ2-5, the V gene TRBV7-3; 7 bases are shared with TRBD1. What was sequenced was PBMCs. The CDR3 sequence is CASSLIPGGQETQYF. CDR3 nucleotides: TGTGCCAGCAGCTTAATCCCAGGGGGTCAAGAGACCCAGTACTTC.